A selection of T cell receptor beta chains follows, all from one sample in a study of cytomegalovirus exposure and HLA in healthy donors. Produced via immunoSEQ multiplex PCR; TCRdb's table is partial and in-frame only. The sample lists under 300,000 clones, 86% occurring once. The sample taken for sequencing was PBMCs. The receptors were sampled from a man aged 40-50 years in good health and CMV-seropositive. Both conserved end residues are trimmed from each CDR3.

v_gene	j_gene	CDR3aa
TRBV7-2	TRBJ1-3	ASSSIKTGTGGNTIY
TRBV11-2	TRBJ2-2	ASSPRVPNTGELF
TRBV27	TRBJ2-7	ASSYSGSYEQY
TRBV7-6	TRBJ1-1	ASSLSEGVNTEAF
TRBV27	TRBJ1-1	ASSLRGQRNTEAF
TRBV6-1	TRBJ2-1	AGEGGRIDEQF
TRBV13	TRBJ1-2	ASSLRQGATANYGYT
TRBV6-1	TRBJ2-1	ASSVTSYNEQF
TRBV19	TRBJ1-1	ASSMTVNTEAF
TRBV19	TRBJ1-1	ASSMGQNTEAF
TRBV6-5	TRBJ2-2	ASRTGGAGVGELF
TRBV5-1	TRBJ1-3	ASSLGQGAAFSGNTIY
TRBV4-1	TRBJ2-3	ASSHEQGAGDTQY
TRBV7-9	TRBJ1-2	ASSHRKDGTGGDYGYT
TRBV28	TRBJ2-1	ASSRPGLAGYEQF
TRBV7-9	TRBJ1-4	ASSSYPGGDEKLF
TRBV5-1	TRBJ2-3	ASATSRPSDTQY
TRBV6-6	TRBJ1-5	ASSYSGSQPQH
TRBV29-1	TRBJ1-1	SVFSSRRRHTNTEAF
TRBV7-2	TRBJ1-4	ASSFHSHNEKLF
TRBV9	TRBJ2-1	ASSVRASETNEQF
TRBV5-1	TRBJ1-1	ASSLRTGTGAF
TRBV10-3	TRBJ2-7	ATFSSYEQY
TRBV18	TRBJ2-3	ASSPVRLAGGDTQY
TRBV5-1	TRBJ1-1	ASSLLPTGENTEAF
TRBV28	TRBJ2-5	ASSLRTSVTQETQY
TRBV28	TRBJ2-7	ASRPGSGYEQY
TRBV19	TRBJ1-5	ASSPSDGEPQH
TRBV5-1	TRBJ2-7	ASSDKASYEQY
TRBV7-9	TRBJ2-7	SSSPETYEQY
TRBV27	TRBJ2-1	ASSLEGASYNEQF
TRBV28	TRBJ1-5	ASSPGTGIQPQH
TRBV5-4	TRBJ2-1	ASSGDRGNEQF
TRBV6-1	TRBJ2-7	ASRVGQGHYEQY
TRBV28	TRBJ2-7	ASKLARTGSSYEQY
TRBV27	TRBJ2-7	ASVGRRGFYEQY
TRBV5-5	TRBJ2-7	ASSLGFTGRNYEQY
TRBV2	TRBJ2-3	ASSQGLAVSTDTQY
TRBV10-3	TRBJ1-5	AISEGATGGGPREPQH
TRBV4-1	TRBJ1-5	ASSQGSDQPQH
TRBV29-1	TRBJ1-2	SVEDSAPRGQNMRMGYGYT
TRBV27	TRBJ2-3	ASSPRRTSGAITDTQY
TRBV2	TRBJ2-2	ASSGSGANTGELF
TRBV15	TRBJ2-1	ATSEGAGVPYNEQF
TRBV28	TRBJ1-2	ASSLTGSNYGYT
TRBV10-3	TRBJ1-1	AISGRDRVEAF
TRBV30	TRBJ2-1	AWGPGLPHNEQF
TRBV18	TRBJ2-3	ASSFLETDTQY
TRBV5-1	TRBJ2-2	ASRAGTGGPGELF
TRBV2	TRBJ2-1	ASSESRTSTPNEQF
TRBV28	TRBJ2-1	ASTTTAGVYNEQF
TRBV2	TRBJ2-7	ASSEGGLAGVHEQY
TRBV5-4	TRBJ2-6	ASSTGGGQAFGANVLT
TRBV9	TRBJ2-5	ASSVGQGNQETQY
TRBV6-6	TRBJ2-7	ASSYDRALTEQY
TRBV5-6	TRBJ2-1	ASSFGSSYNEQF
TRBV27	TRBJ2-1	ASSYGSPTYNEQF
TRBV28	TRBJ1-1	ASSLARNTEAF